These 16 T cell receptor beta chains originate from one sample sequenced in a study of CD4 T cells in relation to SARS-CoV-2 and coronaviruses. For these receptors, no antigen is known. Clones were sequenced by immunoSEQ multiplex PCR, and TCRdb holds only the in-frame ones, with some missing. The sample consists of roughly 30,000 clones, more than 60% of them appearing once. The sample taken for sequencing was memory CD4+ T cells from PBMCs, cultured in vitro. The receptors here all came from an adult with COVID-19.

The rearrangement joins TRBV19 to TRBJ2-1; 7 bases are a match to TRBD1. The CDR3 spans 12 residues. The J segment lost 9 bases and the V segment lost 8 bases, leaving 7 bases of the junction unmatched. The germline CDR1 and CDR2 sequences are LNHDA and SQIVND (reference sequence). CDR3 nucleotide sequence: TGTGCCAGTGGGGAAAGGGGGCCTGAGCAGTTCTTC. Its translation is CASGERGPEQFF.

The V gene is TRBV3-1 (or the pseudogene TRBV3-2), the J gene TRBJ1-1; tentatively, D is TRBD1 (5 bases). Trimming left V 3 bases short and J 4 bases short, with 12 bases between. This CDR3 comprises 14 residues. Looked up from germline, CDR1 is LGHDT and CDR2 is YNNKEL (reference sequence). The CDR3 region is CASSQGPTGTEAFF. The CDR3 DNA follows: TGTGCCAGCAGCCAGGGGCCCACGGGCACTGAAGCTTTCTTT.

The V gene is TRBV28, the J gene TRBJ2-1; 9 nucleotides match TRBD2. Germline V gives CDR1 MDHEN, CDR2 SYDVKM. The CDR3 covers 15 residues. This chain's CDR3 is CAIGRGGEGYNEQFF. The CDR3 bases are TGTGCTATTGGGCGGGGGGGTGAGGGTTACAATGAGCAGTTCTTC.

This clone was detected a few times. This chain joins TRBV9 and TRBJ2-2; D remains unclear. The CDR3 covers 14 residues. The germline gives CDR1 SGDLS, CDR2 YYNGEE. V was shortened by 0 bases and J by 9 bases, with 12 bases between the two germline ends. The chain's CDR3 is CASSVGDGLRELFF. In nucleotides, the CDR3 is TGTGCCAGCAGCGTAGGGGATGGTCTCCGGGAGCTGTTTTTT.

The J gene is TRBJ2-5, the V gene TRBV27; a weak D match, TRBD2 (5 bases). Germline lookup yields CDR1 MNHEY and CDR2 SMNVEV (reference sequence). CDR3 length: 13 amino acids. The V end lost 3 bases, the J end lost 3 bases, and 8 bases lay between the germline ends. CDR3 protein: CASSLGRKETQYF. CDR3 nucleotides: TGTGCCAGCAGTTTGGGGAGAAAAGAGACCCAGTACTTC.

The gene calls are TRBV29-1 and TRBJ2-5, with D maybe TRBD2 (6 bases). V lost 4 bases to trimming and J lost 1 base, with 10 bases between them. Germline CDR1 SQVTM, CDR2 ANQGSEA. The CDR3 is made up of 13 amino acids. The CDR3 spells CSVVEGSQETQYF. In DNA, the CDR3 is TGCAGCGTTGTGGAGGGCAGCCAAGAGACCCAGTACTTC.

The gene calls are TRBV27 and TRBJ2-5, with a possible D match to TRBD2 (5 bases). CDR3 size: 16 residues. Germline V gene data show CDR1 as MNHEY and CDR2 as SMNVEV (reference sequence). Trimming took off 5 bases at V and 7 bases at J, with 23 bases between the two ends. CDR3 in amino acids: CASSQSLAVTDGTQYF. In nucleotides, the CDR3 is TGTGCCAGCAGTCAAAGCCTAGCCGTAACAGACGGGACCCAGTACTTC.

The rearrangement joins TRBV4-1 to TRBJ2-3; possible D gene TRBD1, 6 bases. This CDR3 spans 15 amino acids. V was pared by 3 bases and J by 3 bases, with 13 bases between. The germline V gene has CDR1 MGHRA and CDR2 YSYEKL. In DNA form, the CDR3 reads TGCGCCAGCAGCCAGGCTCTAGGGGGAACAGATACGCAGTATTTT. Protein sequence: CASSQALGGTDTQYF.

This clone was counted only a few times. The rearrangement links TRBV11-3 to TRBJ2-7, with D hard to call. The CDR3 runs 13 residues. From germline, CDR1 is SGHNT and CDR2 YENEEA. Trimming left V 4 bases short and J 3 bases short, with 10 bases between. CDR3 region: CASSSGVGYEQYF. CDR3 nucleotides: TGTGCCAGCAGCTCGGGCGTAGGCTACGAGCAGTACTTC.

The chain couples TRBV29-1 to TRBJ2-7, with D possibly matching TRBD2 (6 bases). Trimming cost V 0 bases and J 6 bases, with 12 bases left between them. The CDR3 length is 13 residues. The germline gives CDR1 SQVTM, CDR2 ANQGSEA. The CDR3 nucleotides read TGCAGCGTTGAAGACCGACTAGGCGGCGAGCAGTACTTC. Encoded protein: CSVEDRLGGEQYF.

The rearrangement links TRBV10-3 to TRBJ2-5; weak D call: TRBD1 (6 bases). This CDR3 has 14 amino acids. V was pared by 4 bases and J by 4 bases, with 13 bases between. Germline CDR1 reads ENHRY; CDR2 reads SYGVKD. CDR3 coding DNA: TGTGCCATCAGTGGGGCAGGGACACTAGAGACCCAGTACTTC. Translation gives CAISGAGTLETQYF.

The chain has TRBV6-5 and TRBJ1-1, with TRBD1 matching 9 bases. This CDR3 is built from 15 residues. V gave up 0 bases and J gave up 6 bases; unmatched junction bases: 5. Germline CDR1 reads MNHEY; CDR2 reads SVGAGI. The CDR3 reads CASSYSGTGTAEAFF. In nucleotides, the CDR3 is TGTGCCAGCAGTTACTCGGGGACAGGGACGGCTGAAGCTTTCTTT.

The table lists this clone with a few counts. The chain combines TRBV29-1 with TRBJ1-1; TRBD1 is a possible D gene (6 bases). Germline V gives CDR1 SQVTM, CDR2 ANQGSEA. The CDR3 extends over 13 amino acids. Trimming took off 8 bases at V and 1 base at J, with 14 bases between the two ends. This chain's CDR3 is CSIFRDKNTEAFF. CDR3 bases: TGCAGCATTTTCCGGGACAAGAACACTGAAGCTTTCTTT.

This sequence joins TRBV28 and TRBJ2-7; unclear D gene. Trimming removed 5 bases at V and 4 bases at J, with 18 bases between. This CDR3 is 15 amino acids long. CDR1 MDHEN and CDR2 SYDVKM come from the germline V gene. The CDR3 region is CASSRSFGRRYEQYF. CDR3 in DNA: TGTGCCAGCAGTCGTAGTTTCGGACGGCGATACGAGCAGTACTTC.

This CDR3 is CASSLNSPRPGEKLFF. The CDR3 nucleotides are TGCGCCAGCAGCTTAAACAGTCCCCGGCCCGGGGAAAAACTGTTTTTT. This chain connects TRBV5-1 to TRBJ1-4; D remains unclear. The CDR3 spans 16 residues. V lost 2 bases, J lost 8 bases, and 19 bases lay in between. CDR1 is SGHRS and CDR2 is YFSETQ in the germline V gene.

V and J are TRBV7-6 and TRBJ2-3; 7 bases agree with TRBD2. Germline V CDR1 and CDR2: SGHVS, FNYEAQ. Trimming cost V 4 bases and J 0 bases; bases outside gene matches: 10. This CDR3 comprises 17 residues. The CDR3 loop reads CASSSRLSSGSTDTQYF. DNA for the CDR3: TGTGCCAGCAGCTCTAGACTCTCTAGCGGAAGCACAGATACGCAGTATTTT.